This T cell receptor beta chain was retrieved from a study of blood T cell repertoires in COVID-19. Study context: Material from acute and convalescent COVID-19 was sourced from the United States, Italy and Spain.

Original analysis: Estimation of nucleated cell counts was performed using reference gene primer amplification. The repertoire was sequenced with immunoSEQ multiplex PCR; TCRdb's copy has only in-frame clones and lacks some. V and J calls and clone size come straight from that table; D and trimming were deduced from the DNA. The data show about 290,000 clones, nearly 90% seen once. Followed over time, Seattle patients had been enrolled while infection was active. In germline, CDR1 is SGHRS, CDR2 YFSETQ. Trimming pared 0 bases from V and 3 bases from J, leaving 13 bases between. The CDR3 contains 15 residues.

The TCR comes from a woman aged 30 to 39 with COVID-19, enrolled during active disease. Sequenced material: peripheral blood. The chain is built from TRBV5-1 and TRBJ2-7, with D possibly matching TRBD1 (6 bases). The CDR3, as DNA: TGCGCCAGCAGCTTGGAGGTCAGGGGATACTACGAGCAGTACTTC. The encoded protein is CASSLEVRGYYEQYF.